Each of the 27 T cell receptor beta chains below was sequenced from the same sample in a study of blood T cell repertoires in COVID-19. Only in-frame clones appear in the TCRdb table, and some are missing; sequencing was by immunoSEQ multiplex PCR. The table records approximately 180,000 clones, roughly 88% of them present only once. The sample comprised peripheral blood. Receptors were obtained from a human donor with active or convalescent COVID-19. The donor label of this sample is uncertain.

The chain uses TRBV3-1 (or the pseudogene TRBV3-2) and TRBJ2-3; possibly TRBD2 for D (6 bases). The germline gives CDR1 LGHDT, CDR2 YNNKEL (reference sequence). V dropped 4 bases and J dropped 2 bases, with 25 bases sitting between them. This CDR3 spans 19 amino acids. The CDR3 region has the DNA TGTGCCAGCAGCCCAAATCGCCGGGTGGGGCCGGACTACACAGATACGCAGTATTTT. This translates into CASSPNRRVGPDYTDTQYF.

The V gene is TRBV29-1, the J gene TRBJ1-5, with unresolved D. Deletions cut 3 bases from V and 4 bases from J, with 10 bases between. The CDR3 runs 13 residues. CDR1 is SQVTM, CDR2 ANQGSEA, per germline. In nucleotides, the CDR3 is TGCAGCGTTGAGGGAAGAGGGAATCAGCCCCAGCATTTT. Amino acid sequence: CSVEGRGNQPQHF.

The chain uses TRBV6-2 or TRBV6-3 and TRBJ1-5, with TRBD1 as a possible D gene (5 bases). V was pared by 3 bases and J by 7 bases, with 13 bases between. The germline V gene encodes CDR1 MNHEY and CDR2 SVGEGT. This CDR3 spans 14 amino acids. This CDR3 reads CASSYRGMRQPQHF. CDR3 nucleotides: TGTGCCAGCAGTTATAGGGGTATGAGACAGCCCCAGCATTTT.

A few counts support this clone. This chain joins TRBV30 and TRBJ2-5; TRBD2 agrees at 7 bases. The germline gives CDR1 GTSNPN, CDR2 SVGIG (reference sequence). The CDR3 covers 18 residues. V lost 1 base, J lost 0 bases, and 14 bases stayed unmatched. CDR3 sequence: CAWSAGPTSAYNQETQYF. CDR3 nucleotide sequence: TGTGCCTGGAGTGCGGGGCCAACTAGCGCCTACAACCAAGAGACCCAGTACTTC.

J is TRBJ2-1 and V is TRBV14; 12 positions agree with TRBD1. This CDR3 is 16 amino acids long. Germline V gene sequence: CDR1 SGHDN, CDR2 FVKESK. The V gene end was trimmed by 1 base and the J gene end by 4 bases; junction bases not matched to a gene: 2. The chain's CDR3 is CASSQGDRGLYNEQFF. In DNA, the CDR3 is TGTGCCAGCAGCCAAGGGGACAGGGGGCTTTACAATGAGCAGTTCTTC. The whole variable domain, filled in from reference TRBV14 and TRBJ2-1, reads EAGVTQFPSHSVIEKGQTVTLRCDPISGHDNLYWYRRVMGKEIKFLLHFVKESKQDESGMPNNRFLAERTGGTYSTLKVQPAELEDSGVYFCASSQGDRGLYNEQFFGPGTRLTVL.

This chain uses TRBV28 with TRBJ1-1; D remains ambiguous. The CDR3 spans 13 residues. The V gene's germline CDR1 is MDHEN and CDR2 SYDVKM. V dropped 2 bases and J dropped 4 bases, with 8 bases sitting between them. DNA of the CDR3: TGTGCCAGCAGTTTACCCAGGCTCACTGAAGCTTTCTTT. Translating gives CASSLPRLTEAFF.

The chain recombines TRBV11-3 with TRBJ2-7; 10 bases line up with TRBD2. The CDR3 loop spans 14 amino acids. Germline V gene lookup returns CDR1 SGHNT and CDR2 YENEEA. V lost 5 bases, J lost 3 bases, and 4 bases stayed unmatched. The CDR3 loop reads CASSDRTSGYEQYF. The DNA for the CDR3 is TGTGCCAGCAGCGATAGGACTAGCGGCTACGAGCAGTACTTC.

V and J are TRBV12-5 and TRBJ1-5, with 10 bases that match TRBD1. V trimming: 2 bases; J trimming: 4 bases; junction bases outside the gene matches: 5. The V gene's germline CDR1 is LGHNT and CDR2 FRNRAP. The CDR3 runs 16 residues. CDR3 nucleotide sequence: TGTGCTAGTGGTTTGACGCCGGGACAGGGGAATCAGCCCCAGCATTTT. Encoded protein: CASGLTPGQGNQPQHF.

The chain uses TRBV1 and TRBJ2-5; no check of the table's D call, TRBD2, against the DNA was made. TRBV1 is assigned pseudogene status. The CDR3 runs to 16 residues. CDR3 region: CTSSQELAGDWETQYF. CDR3 in DNA: TGCACCAGCAGCCAAGAACTAGCGGGAGACTGGGAGACCCAGTACTTC.

The chain carries TRBV14 and TRBJ2-7, with D perhaps matching TRBD1 (6 bases). The CDR3 is 14 amino acids. Germline V gene sequence: CDR1 SGHDN, CDR2 FVKESK. The V end was cut by 0 bases, the J end by 4 bases, with 10 bases between. The CDR3 nucleotides are TGTGCCAGCAGCCAAGATTATCAGGGGTACGAGCAGTACTTC. This encodes CASSQDYQGYEQYF.

This clone was seen once. The chain employs TRBV24-1 and TRBJ2-2; D possibly corresponds to TRBD1 (5 bases). Trimming took 4 bases from V and 7 from J, leaving 9 bases between them. This CDR3 has 13 amino acids. CDR1 KGHDR and CDR2 SFDVKD come from the germline V gene. The CDR3 protein is CATSEAGNGELFF. In nucleotides, the CDR3 is TGTGCCACCAGTGAGGCAGGGAACGGGGAGCTGTTTTTT.

This chain connects TRBV28 to TRBJ2-1; 9 bases are a match to TRBD2. Unmatched junction bases numbered 10, after V lost 6 bases and J lost 7 bases. This CDR3 spans 15 amino acids. The V gene's germline CDR1 is MDHEN and CDR2 SYDVKM. CDR3 nucleotides: TGTGCCAGCAGCATATCCGGGACTAGCAGGAATGAGCAGTTCTTC. It specifies CASSISGTSRNEQFF.

A few counts support this clone. The V and J genes are TRBV7-3 and TRBJ2-6; weak D call: TRBD1 (6 bases). Germline V gene sequence: CDR1 SGHTA, CDR2 FQGTGA. The CDR3 spans 15 residues. V was shortened by 5 bases and J by 4 bases, with 12 bases between the two germline ends. The CDR3, as DNA: TGTGCCAGCAGCCCCGCCGGGACAGGGGCCAACGTCCTGACTTTC. It specifies CASSPAGTGANVLTF.

CDR3 residues: CASSWADYGYTF. In DNA, the CDR3 is TGTGCCAGCAGTTGGGCAGACTATGGCTACACCTTC. The chain recombines TRBV6-2 or TRBV6-3 with TRBJ1-2; D ambiguous. The CDR3 has 12 residues. Germline V CDR1 and CDR2: MNHEY, SVGEGT. With 4 bases removed from V and 3 bases from J, the gap between germline ends came to 6 bases.

The chain carries TRBV19 and TRBJ2-1; 15 nucleotides line up with TRBD2. CDR1 LNHDA and CDR2 SQIVND come from the germline V gene (reference sequence). The J segment lost 7 bases and the V segment lost 5 bases, leaving 18 bases of the junction unmatched. The CDR3 has 20 residues. The CDR3 DNA sequence: TGTGCCAGTAGTTTCGACAGGGGAATAGGGACTAGCGGGAGGATGAATGAGCAGTTCTTC. This gives the protein CASSFDRGIGTSGRMNEQFF.

The chain combines TRBV6-2 or TRBV6-3 with TRBJ2-7, with TRBD1 as a possible D gene (5 bases). Germline V gene sequence: CDR1 MNHEY, CDR2 SVGEGT. This CDR3 is built from 15 residues. The V gene lost 4 bases and the J gene lost 6 bases, with 19 bases spanning the gap. The CDR3 DNA is TGTGCCAGCAGTTCAACCACAGGAATTGTCAGCGAGCAGTACTTC. Its protein is CASSSTTGIVSEQYF.

The chain joins TRBV6-2 or TRBV6-3 to TRBJ2-4; 12 nucleotides line up with TRBD2. This CDR3 has 18 residues. V lost 6 bases to trimming and J lost 0 bases; unmatched junction nucleotides: 9. Germline V lookup: CDR1 MNHEY, CDR2 SVGEGT. CDR3 bases: TGTGCCAGCAGCCCCGGACTAGCGGGGCCCCTAGCCAAAAACATTCAGTACTTC. Protein product: CASSPGLAGPLAKNIQYF.

This chain links TRBV19 with TRBJ1-2, with D possibly TRBD1 on 5 matching bases. The CDR3 runs to 14 residues. Germline loops: CDR1 LNHDA, CDR2 SQIVND (reference sequence). Trimming left V 5 bases short and J 4 bases short, with 14 bases between. The CDR3 DNA is TGTGCCAGTAGTTTCACGACAGCTGGCTATGGCTACACCTTC. Protein product: CASSFTTAGYGYTF.

CDR3 in amino acids: CASSRALGNTEAFF. The CDR3, as DNA: TGTGCCAGCAGCCGGGCATTAGGGAACACTGAAGCTTTCTTT. J is TRBJ1-1 and V is TRBV6-2 or TRBV6-3; no firm D call. The germline gives CDR1 MNHEY, CDR2 SVGEGT. There are 14 residues in the CDR3. Trimming cost V 6 bases and J 1 base, with 12 bases left between them.

The J gene is TRBJ1-2, the V gene TRBV28, with D perhaps matching TRBD1 (6 bases). The CDR3 has 16 amino acids. Germline assignment: CDR1 MDHEN and CDR2 SYDVKM. V shed 5 bases and J shed 3 bases, with 19 bases lying between them. The CDR3 bases are TGTGCCAGCAGTCTACCCCTGGGGGGGGGCGACTATGGCTACACCTTC. Residues: CASSLPLGGGDYGYTF.

V and J are TRBV5-6 and TRBJ1-5, with 7 nucleotides matching TRBD1. CDR1 SGHDT and CDR2 YYEEEE come from the germline V gene. There are 17 residues in the CDR3. The ends lost 3 bases at V and 11 bases at J; junction bases unmatched: 20. For the CDR3, the DNA is TGTGCCAGCAGCTCGAGGGACAGCTTTTCCAATCAGGGGACCCAGCATTTT. Protein: CASSSRDSFSNQGTQHF.

This chain's CDR3 is CASSQAGSGSYEQYF. The CDR3 DNA sequence: TGCGCCAGCAGCCAAGCGGGTAGCGGGTCGTACGAGCAGTACTTC. The chain links TRBV4-1 to TRBJ2-7; TRBD2 aligns across 7 bases. Germline CDR1 reads MGHRA; CDR2 reads YSYEKL. The V and J ends lost 1 base and 4 bases, in that order; junction bases with no gene match: 7. This CDR3 spans 15 amino acids.

This sequence joins TRBV24-1 and TRBJ2-3, with TRBD1 matching over 9 bases. The germline V gene has CDR1 KGHDR and CDR2 SFDVKD. CDR3 size: 15 residues. The ends lost 5 bases at V and 5 bases at J; junction bases unmatched: 7. CDR3 DNA: TGTGCCACCAGTGCCTACAGGGGGCAGGGAGATACGCAGTATTTT. Residues: CATSAYRGQGDTQYF.

The V and J genes are TRBV28 and TRBJ2-4; TRBD1 is a possible D gene (7 bases). CDR1 and CDR2 from the germline V gene are MDHEN and SYDVKM. The CDR3 has 18 residues. V was pared by 4 bases and J by 1 base, with 20 bases between. The CDR3, as DNA: TGTGCCAGCAGTTCCTCGACAGGGAGGCTTCCGGCCAAAAACATTCAGTACTTC. Translation: CASSSSTGRLPAKNIQYF.

The gene calls are TRBV6-5 and TRBJ1-1; 9 positions agree with TRBD1. The CDR3 is 14 amino acids. The germline V gene has CDR1 MNHEY and CDR2 SVGAGI. V dropped 6 bases and J dropped 4; count of bases not matched to a gene: 6. Here the CDR3 DNA reads TGTGCCAGCAGACCACAGGGGGCGGTCACTGAAGCTTTCTTT. It encodes CASRPQGAVTEAFF.

The chain recombines TRBV14 with TRBJ1-2; 7 nucleotides line up with TRBD1. The trim removed 0 bases at V and 3 bases at J, leaving 4 bases unmatched. CDR1 is SGHDN and CDR2 is FVKESK in the germline V gene. This CDR3 region has 15 residues. This CDR3 is CASSQEGQLYYGYTF. CDR3 DNA: TGTGCCAGCAGCCAAGAGGGACAGCTATACTATGGCTACACCTTC.

The chain uses TRBV7-6 and TRBJ1-6; maybe TRBD1 (6 bases). V was pared by 0 bases and J by 8 bases, with 11 bases between. This CDR3 comprises 15 residues. From germline, CDR1 is SGHVS and CDR2 FNYEAQ. In DNA form, the CDR3 reads TGTGCCAGCAGCTTAGCTGCAGGGGAATATTCACCCCTCCACTTT. Translated, it gives CASSLAAGEYSPLHF.